This paragraph covers one TCR beta chain sequence. Its target antigen remains unknown. Base qualities are not provided; no much larger clone lies one nucleotide away. For every enrolled patient, mismatch repair deficiency was confirmed by either polymerase chain reaction or immunohistochemistry. TCR sequencing was carried out for a few patients who responded to pembrolizumab therapy. Pembrolizumab PD-1 blockade was prospectively tested in advanced mismatch repair-deficient cancers, regardless of tissue of origin, in the phase II trial. Peripheral blood T cell samples were collected serially, before PD-1 blockade began and at several time points afterward. Blood sampling times were expressed in weeks after the first pembrolizumab dose. The germline V gene specifies KGHSH as CDR1 and LQKENI as CDR2. The germline V end is reduced by 3 bases and the J end by 0 bases; junction bases left unmatched: 3. The CDR3, from cysteine to phenylalanine, totals 16 residues. The read is trimmed to its CDR3 DNA, 48 bases read in frame from base 1.

Libraries were built with the immunoSEQ multiplex PCR assay. TCRdb limited this immuneACCESS table to in-frame rearrangements with V and J called. A share of clones is missing; checked studies link under half to unresolved V genes, and the rest is unexplained. This sample gives approximately 130,000 clones in total; about 86% of them show up just once. Jointly, the top ten make up approximately 12% of the sample. This entry belongs to a study of PD-1 blockade in mismatch repair-deficient tumors (TCRdb year 2017). Study-level background: Between late 2013 and September 2016, some 92 consecutive patients with about 12 mismatch repair-deficient cancer types, all previously treated and progressing, were enrolled in the trial. Tumor-associated T cell clones were tracked in the peripheral blood of patients responding to PD-1 blockade by deep sequencing of TCR CDR3 regions. Paper-wide results and their limitations: Tumor-resident clones, often undetectable in blood before treatment, expanded rapidly after pembrolizumab and then contracted, generally before radiologic responses.

The sample here was peripheral blood, taken 44 weeks after starting pembrolizumab. The receptor was derived from an adult with mismatch repair-deficient cancer. The rearranged segments are TRBV18 and TRBJ1-3, with 9 bases matching TRBD1. CDR3 sequence: CASSPGQGNSGNTIYF. The nucleotides read TGTGCCAGCTCACCGGGACAGGGAAACTCTGGAAACACCATATATTTT.